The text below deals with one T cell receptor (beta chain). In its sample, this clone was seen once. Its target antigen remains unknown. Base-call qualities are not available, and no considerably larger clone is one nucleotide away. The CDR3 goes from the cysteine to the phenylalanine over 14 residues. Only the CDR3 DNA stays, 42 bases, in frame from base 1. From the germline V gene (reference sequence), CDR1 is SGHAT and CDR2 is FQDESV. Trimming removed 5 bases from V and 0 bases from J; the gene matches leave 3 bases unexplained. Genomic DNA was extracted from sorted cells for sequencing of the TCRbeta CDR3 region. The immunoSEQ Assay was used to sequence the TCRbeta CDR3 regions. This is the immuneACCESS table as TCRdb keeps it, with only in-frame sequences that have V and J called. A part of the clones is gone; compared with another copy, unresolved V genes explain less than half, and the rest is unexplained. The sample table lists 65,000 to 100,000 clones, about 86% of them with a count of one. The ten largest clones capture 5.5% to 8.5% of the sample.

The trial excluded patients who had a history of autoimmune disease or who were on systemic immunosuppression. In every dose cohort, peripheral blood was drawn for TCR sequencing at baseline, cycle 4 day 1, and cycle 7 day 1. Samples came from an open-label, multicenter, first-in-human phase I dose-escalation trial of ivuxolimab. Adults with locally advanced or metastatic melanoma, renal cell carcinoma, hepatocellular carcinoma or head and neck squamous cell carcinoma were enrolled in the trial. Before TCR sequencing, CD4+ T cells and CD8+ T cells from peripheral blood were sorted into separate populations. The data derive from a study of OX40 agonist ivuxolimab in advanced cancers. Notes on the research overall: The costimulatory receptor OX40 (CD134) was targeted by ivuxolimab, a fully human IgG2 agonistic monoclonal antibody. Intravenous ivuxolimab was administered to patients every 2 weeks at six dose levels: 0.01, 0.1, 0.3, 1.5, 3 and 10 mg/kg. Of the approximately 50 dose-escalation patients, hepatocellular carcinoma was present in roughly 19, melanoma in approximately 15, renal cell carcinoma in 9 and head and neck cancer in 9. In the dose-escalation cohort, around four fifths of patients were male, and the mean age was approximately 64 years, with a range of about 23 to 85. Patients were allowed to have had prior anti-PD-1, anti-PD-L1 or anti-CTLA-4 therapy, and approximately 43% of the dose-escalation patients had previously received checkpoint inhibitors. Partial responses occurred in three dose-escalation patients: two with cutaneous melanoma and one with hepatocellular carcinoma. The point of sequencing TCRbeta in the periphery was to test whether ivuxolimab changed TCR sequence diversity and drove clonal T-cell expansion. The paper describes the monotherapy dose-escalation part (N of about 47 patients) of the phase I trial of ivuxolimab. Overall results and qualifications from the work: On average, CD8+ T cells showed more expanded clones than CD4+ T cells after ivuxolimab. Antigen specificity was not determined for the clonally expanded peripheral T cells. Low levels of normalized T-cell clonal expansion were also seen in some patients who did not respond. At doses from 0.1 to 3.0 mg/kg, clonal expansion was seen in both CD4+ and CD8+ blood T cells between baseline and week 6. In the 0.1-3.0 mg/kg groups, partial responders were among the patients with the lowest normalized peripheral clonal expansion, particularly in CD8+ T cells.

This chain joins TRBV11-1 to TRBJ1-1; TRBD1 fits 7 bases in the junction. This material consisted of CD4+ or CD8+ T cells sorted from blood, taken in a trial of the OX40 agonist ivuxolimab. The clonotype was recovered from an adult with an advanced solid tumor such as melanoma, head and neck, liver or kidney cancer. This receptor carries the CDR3 CASSPGTVNTEAFF. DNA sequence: TGTGCCAGCAGCCCTGGGACAGTGAACACTGAAGCTTTCTTT.